This TCR beta chain was identified during a study of cytomegalovirus exposure and HLA in healthy donors. Background on the study: Some 200 million T cells yielded 100 million or so unique TCR beta sequences, as an earlier analysis found. Study-wide findings and caveats: In a later analysis, most CMV-associated TCR beta chains appeared HLA-restricted.

The CDR3 loop spans 13 amino acids. CDR1 and CDR2 (germline): SGHVS, FQNEAQ. Unmatched junction bases numbered 7, after V lost 5 bases and J lost 8 bases. Note on this clone: What it binds is unknown.

PCR employed 60 Vbeta and 13 Jbeta primers. TCRdb's copy holds only in-frame clones and misses some; the assay was immunoSEQ multiplex PCR. Here the sample spans roughly 150,000 clones, roughly 80% being singletons. The sequence was collected from a woman aged 40 to 55 in good health and CMV-seronegative. The material sequenced was PBMCs. The rearrangement joins TRBV7-8 to TRBJ1-2, with 8 bases fitting TRBD1. The CDR3 protein is CASSPDRGRGYTF. DNA of the CDR3: TGTGCCAGCAGCCCTGACAGGGGTCGGGGCTACACCTTC.